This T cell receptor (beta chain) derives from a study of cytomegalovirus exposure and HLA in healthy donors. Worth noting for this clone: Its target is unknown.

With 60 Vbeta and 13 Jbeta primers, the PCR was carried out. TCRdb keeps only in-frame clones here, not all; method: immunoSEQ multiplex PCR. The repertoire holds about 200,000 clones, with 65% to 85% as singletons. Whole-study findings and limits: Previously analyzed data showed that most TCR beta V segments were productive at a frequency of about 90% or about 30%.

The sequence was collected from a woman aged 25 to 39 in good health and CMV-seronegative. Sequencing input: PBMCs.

CDR3 bases: TGTGCCAGCAGCTTAGTCGCACGGGGAGGGAACGGGGAGCTGTTTTTT. It codes for CASSLVARGGNGELFF. The rearrangement joins TRBV7-6 to TRBJ2-2, with 7 bases that match TRBD2. J was trimmed by 7 bases and V by 1 base; bases with no gene match: 9. The CDR3 is 16 amino acids. Per the germline V gene, CDR1 is SGHVS and CDR2 is FNYEAQ. Together with reference TRBV7-6 and TRBJ2-2, the CDR3 gives the full variable domain: GAGVSQSPRYKVTKRGQDVALRCDPISGHVSLYWYRQALGQGPEFLTYFNYEAQQDKSGLPNDRFSAERPEGSISTLTIQRTEQRDSAMYRCASSLVARGGNGELFFGEGSRLTVL.